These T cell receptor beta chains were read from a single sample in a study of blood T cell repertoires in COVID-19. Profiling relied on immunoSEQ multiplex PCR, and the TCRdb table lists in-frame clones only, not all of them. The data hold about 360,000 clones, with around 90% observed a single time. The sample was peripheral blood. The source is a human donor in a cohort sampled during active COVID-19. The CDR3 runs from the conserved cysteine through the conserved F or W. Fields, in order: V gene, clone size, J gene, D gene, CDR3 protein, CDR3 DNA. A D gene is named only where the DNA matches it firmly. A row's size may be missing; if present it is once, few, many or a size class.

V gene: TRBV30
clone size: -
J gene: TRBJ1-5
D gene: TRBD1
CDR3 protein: CAWSPGTGMLGEPQHF
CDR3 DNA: TGTGCCTGGAGTCCCGGGACAGGGATGTTAGGAGAGCCCCAGCATTTT

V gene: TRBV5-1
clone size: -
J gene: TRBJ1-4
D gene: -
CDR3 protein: CASSLTGPANEKLFF
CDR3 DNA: TGCGCCAGCAGCTTGACAGGTCCGGCTAATGAAAAACTGTTTTTT

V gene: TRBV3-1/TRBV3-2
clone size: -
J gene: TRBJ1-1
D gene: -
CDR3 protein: CASSQAYAHTEAFF
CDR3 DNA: TGTGCCAGCAGCCAAGCCTATGCCCACACTGAAGCTTTCTTT

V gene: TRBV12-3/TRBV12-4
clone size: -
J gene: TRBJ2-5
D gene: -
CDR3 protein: CASSLRYQETQYF
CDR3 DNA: TGTGCCAGCAGCCTCAGGTACCAAGAGACCCAGTACTTC

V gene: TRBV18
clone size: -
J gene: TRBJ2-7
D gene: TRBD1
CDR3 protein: CASSPSPGQGIEGQYF
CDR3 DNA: TGTGCCAGCTCGCCATCCCCGGGACAGGGGATCGAGGGGCAGTACTTC

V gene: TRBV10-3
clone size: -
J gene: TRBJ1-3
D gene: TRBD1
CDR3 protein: CAISDLTGPGNTIYF
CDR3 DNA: TGTGCCATCAGTGACCTGACAGGGCCTGGAAACACCATATATTTT

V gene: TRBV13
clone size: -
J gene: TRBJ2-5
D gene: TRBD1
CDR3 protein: CASSLRQGDDHGRRETQYF
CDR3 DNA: TGTGCCAGCAGCTTGCGACAGGGTGATGATCACGGCCGCCGGGAGACCCAGTACTTC

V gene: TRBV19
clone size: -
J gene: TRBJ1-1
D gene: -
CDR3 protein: CASSIARVVNTEAFF
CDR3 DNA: TGTGCCAGTAGTATTGCCAGGGTGGTAAACACTGAAGCTTTCTTT

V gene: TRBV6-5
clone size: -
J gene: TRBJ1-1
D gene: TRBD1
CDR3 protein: CASSIRQGSTEAFF
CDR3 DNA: TGTGCCAGCAGTATAAGACAGGGATCCACTGAAGCTTTCTTT

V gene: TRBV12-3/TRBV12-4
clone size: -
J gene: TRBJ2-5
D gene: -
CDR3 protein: CASSLSSEETQYF
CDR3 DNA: TGTGCCAGCAGTTTATCATCAGAAGAGACCCAGTACTTC

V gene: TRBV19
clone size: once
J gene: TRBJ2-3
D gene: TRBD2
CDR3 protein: CASSISLGLAGPGRDTQYF
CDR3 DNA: TGTGCCAGTAGTATAAGCTTGGGACTAGCGGGGCCAGGCAGGGATACGCAGTATTTT

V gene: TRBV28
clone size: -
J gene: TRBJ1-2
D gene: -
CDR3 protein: CASSLTTAGYGYTF
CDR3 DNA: TGTGCCAGCAGTCTCACAACGGCGGGATATGGCTACACCTTC

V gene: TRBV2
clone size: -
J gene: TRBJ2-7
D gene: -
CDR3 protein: CASDLQGLGYEQYF
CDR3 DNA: TGTGCCAGCGACCTACAGGGTTTGGGCTACGAGCAGTACTTC

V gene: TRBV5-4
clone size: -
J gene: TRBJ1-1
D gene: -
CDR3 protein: CASSSHGDGTEAFF
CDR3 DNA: TGTGCCAGCAGTTCCCACGGGGACGGGACAGAAGCTTTCTTT

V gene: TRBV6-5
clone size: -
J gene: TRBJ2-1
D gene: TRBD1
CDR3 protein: CASSRRDRAFGEQFF
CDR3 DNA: TGTGCCAGCAGTCGCCGGGACAGGGCTTTTGGTGAGCAGTTCTTC

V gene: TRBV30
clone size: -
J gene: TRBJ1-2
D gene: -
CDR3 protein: CAWSDLKTRGYTF
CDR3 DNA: TGTGCCTGGAGTGACCTAAAAACTAGAGGCTACACCTTC

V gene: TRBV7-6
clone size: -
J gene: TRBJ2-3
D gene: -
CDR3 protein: CASSLLGQDTQYF
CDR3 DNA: TGTGCCAGCAGCTTACTGGGGCAGGATACGCAGTATTTT

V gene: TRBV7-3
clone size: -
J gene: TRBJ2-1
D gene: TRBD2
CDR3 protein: CASKAGAPGDEQFF
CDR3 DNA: TGTGCCAGCAAGGCGGGAGCCCCCGGGGATGAGCAGTTCTTC

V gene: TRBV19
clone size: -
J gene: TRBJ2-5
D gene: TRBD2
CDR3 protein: CASKTWGLAGEETQYF
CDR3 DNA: TGTGCCAGTAAAACCTGGGGGCTAGCGGGGGAAGAGACCCAGTACTTC

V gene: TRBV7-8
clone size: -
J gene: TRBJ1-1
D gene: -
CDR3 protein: CASSLGGWNTEAFF
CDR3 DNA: TGTGCCAGCAGCTTAGGGGGCTGGAACACTGAAGCTTTCTTT

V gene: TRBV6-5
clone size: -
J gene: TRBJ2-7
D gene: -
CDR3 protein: CASRNRALGEQYF
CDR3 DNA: TGTGCCAGCCGAAACAGGGCCCTCGGCGAGCAGTACTTC

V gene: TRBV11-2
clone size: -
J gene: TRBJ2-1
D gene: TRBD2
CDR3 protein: CASSLSPGTSGGGKQFF
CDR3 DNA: TGTGCCAGCAGCTTAAGCCCCGGGACTAGCGGGGGGGGTAAGCAGTTCTTC

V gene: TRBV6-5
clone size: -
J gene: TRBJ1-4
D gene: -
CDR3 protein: CASSDPRFGEKLFF
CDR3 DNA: TGTGCCAGCAGCGACCCCCGGTTCGGGGAAAAACTGTTTTTT

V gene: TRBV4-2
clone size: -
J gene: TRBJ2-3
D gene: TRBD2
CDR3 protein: CASSQVTSGGPSTDTQYF
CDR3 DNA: TGTGCCAGCAGCCAAGTAACTAGCGGGGGGCCGAGCACAGATACGCAGTATTTT

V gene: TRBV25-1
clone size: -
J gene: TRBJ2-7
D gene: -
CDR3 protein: CASSVRTDAFGEQYF
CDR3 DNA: TGTGCCAGCAGTGTACGGACAGACGCCTTTGGGGAGCAGTACTTC

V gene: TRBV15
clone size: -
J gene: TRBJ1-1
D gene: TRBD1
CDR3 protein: CATAPTGVTEAFF
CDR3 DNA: TGTGCCACAGCCCCGACAGGGGTTACTGAAGCTTTCTTT

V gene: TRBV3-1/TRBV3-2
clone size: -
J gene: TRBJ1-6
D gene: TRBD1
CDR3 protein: CASSQPGQGDSPLHF
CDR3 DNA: TGTGCCAGCAGCCAACCTGGACAGGGGGACTCACCCCTCCACTTT

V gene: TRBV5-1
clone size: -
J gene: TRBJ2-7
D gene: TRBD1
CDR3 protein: CASSLSTGTGAEQYF
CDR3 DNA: TGCGCCAGCAGCCTTTCCACCGGGACAGGGGCCGAGCAGTACTTC

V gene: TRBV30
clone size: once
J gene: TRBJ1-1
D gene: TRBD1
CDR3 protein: CAGDRGQNTEAFF
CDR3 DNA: TGTGCCGGGGACAGGGGGCAGAACACTGAAGCTTTCTTT

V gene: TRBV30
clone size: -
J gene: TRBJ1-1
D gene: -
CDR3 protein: CAWEGALNTEAFF
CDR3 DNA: TGTGCCTGGGAAGGAGCCCTGAACACTGAAGCTTTCTTT

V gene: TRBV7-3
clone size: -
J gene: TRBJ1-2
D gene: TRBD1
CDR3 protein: CASSLARDRSYTF
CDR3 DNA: TGTGCCAGCAGCTTGGCCAGGGACAGAAGCTACACCTTC

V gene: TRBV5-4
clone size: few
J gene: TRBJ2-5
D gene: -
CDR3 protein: CASSLSGVPLETQYF
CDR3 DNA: TGTGCCAGCAGCTTGTCGGGGGTCCCCCTAGAGACCCAGTACTTC

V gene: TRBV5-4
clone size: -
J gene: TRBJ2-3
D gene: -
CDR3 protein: CASSPDYSTDTQYF
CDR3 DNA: TGTGCCAGCAGCCCGGACTACAGCACAGATACGCAGTATTTT

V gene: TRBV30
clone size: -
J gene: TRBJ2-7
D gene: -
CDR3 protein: CAWSWRQGFYEQYF
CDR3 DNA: TGTGCCTGGAGTTGGAGGCAGGGGTTTTACGAGCAGTACTTC

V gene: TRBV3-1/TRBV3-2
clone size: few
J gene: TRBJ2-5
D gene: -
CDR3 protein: CASSQDFGSGETQYF
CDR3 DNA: TGTGCCAGCAGCCAAGATTTCGGGTCGGGAGAGACCCAGTACTTC

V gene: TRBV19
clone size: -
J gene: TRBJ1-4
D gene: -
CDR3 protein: CASKRIGYEKLFF
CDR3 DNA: TGTGCCAGTAAAAGGATCGGGTATGAAAAACTGTTTTTT

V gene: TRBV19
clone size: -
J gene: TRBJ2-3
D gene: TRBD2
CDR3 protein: CASSIRRGEGTDTQYF
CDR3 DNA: TGTGCCAGTAGTATTCGGCGGGGGGAGGGCACAGATACGCAGTATTTT

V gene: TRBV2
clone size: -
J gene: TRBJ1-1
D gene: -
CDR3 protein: CASTRGARLEAFF
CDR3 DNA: TGTGCCAGCACACGGGGGGCCCGACTTGAAGCTTTCTTT

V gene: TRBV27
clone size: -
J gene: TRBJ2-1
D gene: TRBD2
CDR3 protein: CASGPLAGGEQFF
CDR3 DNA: TGTGCCAGCGGGCCCCTAGCGGGGGGGGAGCAGTTCTTC

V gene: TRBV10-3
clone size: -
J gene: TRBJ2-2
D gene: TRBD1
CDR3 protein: CAIQPTGVNTGELFF
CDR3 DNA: TGTGCCATCCAACCGACAGGGGTCAACACCGGGGAGCTGTTTTTT

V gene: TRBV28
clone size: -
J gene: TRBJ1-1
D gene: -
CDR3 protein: CASSLGTSRSTEAFF
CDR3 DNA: TGTGCCAGCAGTTTGGGCACCTCGAGAAGCACTGAAGCTTTCTTT

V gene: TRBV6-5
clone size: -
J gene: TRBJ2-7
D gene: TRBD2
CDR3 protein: CASGTSGVNEQYF
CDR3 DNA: TGTGCCAGCGGGACTAGCGGGGTAAACGAGCAGTACTTC

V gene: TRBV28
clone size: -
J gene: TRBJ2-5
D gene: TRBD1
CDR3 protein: CASRGQGTTRSETQYF
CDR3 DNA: TGTGCCAGCCGTGGACAGGGAACGACTAGATCCGAGACCCAGTACTTC

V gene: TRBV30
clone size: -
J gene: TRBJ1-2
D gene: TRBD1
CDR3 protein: CAWSEDRDGYTF
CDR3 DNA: TGTGCCTGGAGTGAAGACAGGGATGGCTACACCTTC

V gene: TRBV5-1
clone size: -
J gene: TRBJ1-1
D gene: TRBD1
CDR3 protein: CASSVGTGRANTEAFF
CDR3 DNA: TGCGCCAGCAGCGTCGGGACAGGGAGGGCGAACACTGAAGCTTTCTTT

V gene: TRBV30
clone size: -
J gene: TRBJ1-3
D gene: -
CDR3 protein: CAWSQTAGNTIYF
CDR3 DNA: TGTGCCTGGAGTCAGACAGCTGGAAACACCATATATTTT

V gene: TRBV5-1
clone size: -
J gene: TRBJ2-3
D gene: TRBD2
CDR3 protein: CASSLRSSGGSTDTQYF
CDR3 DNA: TGCGCCAGCAGCTTGCGTTCCAGCGGGGGGAGCACAGATACGCAGTATTTT

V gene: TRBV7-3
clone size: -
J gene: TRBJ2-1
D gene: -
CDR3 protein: CASSPQGRGTYNEQFF
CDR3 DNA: TGTGCCAGCAGCCCCCAGGGGAGGGGAACCTACAATGAGCAGTTCTTC

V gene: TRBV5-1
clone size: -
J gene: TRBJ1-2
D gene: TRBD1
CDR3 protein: CASSGQGNYGYTF
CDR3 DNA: TGCGCCAGCAGCGGACAGGGTAACTATGGCTACACCTTC

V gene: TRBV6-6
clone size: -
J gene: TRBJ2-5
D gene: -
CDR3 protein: CASTLNGQVQETQYF
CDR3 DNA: TGTGCCAGCACCCTAAATGGGCAGGTCCAAGAGACCCAGTACTTC

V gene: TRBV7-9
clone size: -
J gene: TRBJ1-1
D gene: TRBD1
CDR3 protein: CASSTQGAEAFF
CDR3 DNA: TGTGCCAGCAGCACCCAGGGGGCTGAAGCTTTCTTT

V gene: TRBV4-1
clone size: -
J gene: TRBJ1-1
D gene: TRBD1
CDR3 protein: CASSRGQGARAEAFF
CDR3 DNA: TGCGCCAGCAGCCGAGGACAGGGGGCGCGCGCTGAAGCTTTCTTT

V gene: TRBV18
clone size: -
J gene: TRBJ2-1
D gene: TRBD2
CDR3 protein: CASSPPRRAGGYNEQFF
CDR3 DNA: TGTGCCAGCTCACCACCGAGAAGGGCGGGGGGCTACAATGAGCAGTTCTTC